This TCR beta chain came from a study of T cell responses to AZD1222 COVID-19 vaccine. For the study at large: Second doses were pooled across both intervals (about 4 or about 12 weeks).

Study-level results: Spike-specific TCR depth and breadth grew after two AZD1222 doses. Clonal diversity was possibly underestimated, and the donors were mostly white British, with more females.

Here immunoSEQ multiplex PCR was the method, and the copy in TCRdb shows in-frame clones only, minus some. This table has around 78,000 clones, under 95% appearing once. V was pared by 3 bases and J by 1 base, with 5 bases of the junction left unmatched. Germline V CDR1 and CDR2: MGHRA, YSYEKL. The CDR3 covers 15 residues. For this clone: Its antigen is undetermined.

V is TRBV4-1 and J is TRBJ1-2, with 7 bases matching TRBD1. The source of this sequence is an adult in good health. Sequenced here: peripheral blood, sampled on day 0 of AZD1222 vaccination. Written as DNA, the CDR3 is TGCGCCAGCAGCCAGGGCCGGGACAGTAACTATGGCTACACCTTC. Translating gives CASSQGRDSNYGYTF.